This T cell receptor (beta chain) was found in a study of cytomegalovirus exposure and HLA in healthy donors. 13 Jbeta primers and 60 Vbeta primers were used for the PCR. Assay: immunoSEQ multiplex PCR; the TCRdb copy retains only in-frame clones and omits some. The sample data list 130,000 or so clones. The germline CDR1 and CDR2 sequences are SGHNT and YYREEE (reference sequence). This CDR3 has 12 amino acids. The V and J ends lost 0 bases and 4 bases respectively, with 4 bases between them. About this clone itself: This CDR3 is also generated by other DNA sequences in the sample.

The sample comprised PBMCs. This sequence originates from a woman aged 40 to 50 in good health and CMV-seronegative. J is TRBJ1-2 and V is TRBV5-4; D not resolved. In nucleotides, the CDR3 is TGTGCCAGCAGCTTGGACAGCTATGGCTACACCTTC. Translating it yields CASSLDSYGYTF.